These 13 T cell receptor beta chains came from one sample sequenced in a study of OX40 agonist ivuxolimab in advanced cancers. Repertoires were generated with immunoSEQ multiplex PCR, while TCRdb's copy carries only in-frame clones and drops some. This sample carries 50,000 or so clones, 90% to 95% of them seen once, and the ten largest clones take around 25%. The sample in question was CD4+ or CD8+ T cells sorted from blood, obtained in a trial of the OX40 agonist ivuxolimab. The receptors shown here come from an adult with an advanced solid tumor such as melanoma, head and neck, liver or kidney cancer.

V and J are TRBV27 and TRBJ2-7; 13 positions agree with TRBD2. CDR1 and CDR2 from the germline V gene are MNHEY and SMNVEV (reference sequence). CDR3 length: 15 amino acids. The junction had 4 bases not matched to a gene; V was cut back by 4 bases and J by 4 bases. Written as DNA, the CDR3 is TGTGCCAGCAGTTCCCCGGGACTAGCGGGATACGAGCAGTACTTC. This gives the protein CASSSPGLAGYEQYF.

The chain combines TRBV7-9 with TRBJ2-5; no clear D gene. This CDR3 region has 14 residues. From germline, CDR1 is SEHNR and CDR2 FQNEAQ (reference sequence). V was trimmed by 1 base and J by 4 bases, leaving 10 bases between them. CDR3 loop: CASSLVLDPETQYF. CDR3 DNA: TGTGCCAGCAGCTTAGTCCTAGACCCAGAGACCCAGTACTTC.

V is TRBV29-1 and J is TRBJ2-3; 9 bases match TRBD2. CDR1 is SQVTM, CDR2 ANQGSEA, per germline. Unmatched junction bases numbered 9, after V lost 4 bases and J lost 7 bases. The length of the CDR3 is 14 residues. This chain's CDR3 is CSVGGGLAGNTQYF. The CDR3 coding sequence is TGCAGCGTTGGGGGGGGACTAGCTGGGAATACGCAGTATTTT.

The chain couples TRBV7-9 to TRBJ2-3, with 8 bases identical to TRBD1. The CDR3 contains 17 residues. The trim removed 4 bases at V and 0 bases at J, leaving 9 bases unmatched. Germline CDR1 SEHNR, CDR2 FQNEAQ (reference sequence). CDR3 DNA: TGTGCCAGCAGCTCGACAGGGGCCGGCTCTAGCACAGATACGCAGTATTTT. This codes for CASSSTGAGSSTDTQYF.

The chain carries TRBV27 and TRBJ2-2; 14 positions agree with TRBD2. Trimming at V came to 6 bases and at J to 4 bases, leaving 7 bases not matched to a gene. The CDR3 loop spans 17 amino acids. CDR1 and CDR2 (germline): MNHEY, SMNVEV (reference sequence). The DNA for the CDR3 is TGTGCCAGCAGCAATATAGGGACTAGCGGGAGCACCGGGGAGCTGTTTTTT. This sequence encodes CASSNIGTSGSTGELFF.

The chain has TRBV2 and TRBJ2-7, with D perhaps TRBD1 (5 bases). The CDR3 spans 13 residues. Germline-derived CDR1 and CDR2 are SNHLY and FYNNEI. V lost 6 bases and J 2 bases, leaving 11 bases between the germline ends. CDR3 bases: TGTGCCAGCAGCGACAGAATCACCTACGAGCAGTACTTC. Protein: CASSDRITYEQYF. Filled out from reference TRBV2 and TRBJ2-7, the complete variable domain reads EPEVTQTPSHQVTQMGQEVILRCVPISNHLYFYWYRQILGQKVEFLVSFYNNEISEKSEIFDDQFSVERPDGSNFTLKIRSTKLEDSAMYFCASSDRITYEQYFGPGTRLTVT.

The rearrangement joins TRBV4-3 to TRBJ2-3; D call uncertain. Trimming pared 0 bases from V and 1 base from J, leaving 14 bases between. Germline CDR1 LGHNA, CDR2 YSLEER. The CDR3 contains 17 residues. The CDR3 nucleotides are TGCGCCAGCAGCCAAGATACCCAGTTCTGGGGCACAGATACGCAGTATTTT. Translating it yields CASSQDTQFWGTDTQYF.

The J gene is TRBJ2-6, the V gene TRBV27; unclear D gene. Germline assignment: CDR1 MNHEY and CDR2 SMNVEV (reference sequence). The CDR3 length is 20 residues. The V and J ends lost 6 bases and 7 bases respectively, with 31 bases between them. The CDR3 reads CASRTQGPLGLLGRANVLTF. CDR3 nucleotide sequence: TGTGCCAGCAGAACTCAAGGTCCCCTTGGTCTTTTGGGTCGAGCCAACGTCCTGACTTTC.

The chain joins TRBV5-1 to TRBJ2-5; D assignment may be TRBD1 or TRBD2 (5 bases each). V dropped 5 bases and J dropped 2 bases, with 16 bases sitting between them. Germline lookup yields CDR1 SGHRS and CDR2 YFSETQ. This CDR3 spans 15 amino acids. The chain's CDR3 is CASRHFGTEQETQYF. The CDR3 bases are TGCGCCAGCAGGCACTTCGGGACGGAACAAGAGACCCAGTACTTC.

This chain connects TRBV7-9 to TRBJ2-7; weak D call: TRBD1 (6 bases). Germline V gene data show CDR1 as SEHNR and CDR2 as FQNEAQ (reference sequence). Trimming removed 4 bases at V and 2 bases at J, with 15 bases between. This CDR3 spans 15 amino acids. DNA of the CDR3: TGTGCCAGCAGCTCTCCGACAGGTTTTACCTACGAGCAGTACTTC. Amino acid sequence: CASSSPTGFTYEQYF.

This chain connects TRBV6-5 to TRBJ1-2, with D perhaps matching TRBD1 (6 bases). V was clipped by 5 bases and J by 3 bases, with 7 bases between them. The CDR3 is 12 amino acids. CDR1 and CDR2 (germline): MNHEY, SVGAGI. CDR3 residues: CASSQGHYGYTF. Written as DNA, the CDR3 is TGTGCCAGCAGTCAGGGGCACTATGGCTACACCTTC.

The rearrangement uses TRBV10-1 and TRBJ1-1, with 7 bases lining up with TRBD1. The CDR3 runs 14 residues. V shed 6 bases and J 0 bases; nucleotides not matched to a gene: 4. Germline V lookup: CDR1 WNHNN, CDR2 SYGVQD (reference sequence). The chain's CDR3 is CASSRDSMNTEAFF. The CDR3 nucleotides are TGCGCCAGCAGCCGGGACAGCATGAACACTGAAGCTTTCTTT.

The genes are TRBV28 and TRBJ2-6, with D perhaps matching TRBD1 (5 bases). Between the trimmed V and J ends, which lost 4 bases and 0 bases, there was a span of 19 bases. The CDR3 extends over 19 amino acids. Germline CDR1 MDHEN, CDR2 SYDVKM. The CDR3, as DNA: TGTGCCAGCAGTTCCTACAGGCTCCTGGAAAGCTCTGGGGCCAACGTCCTGACTTTC. It codes for CASSSYRLLESSGANVLTF.